This TCR beta chain is drawn from a study of shared clonotypes between healthy human individuals (dated by TCRdb to the early 2020s). Regarding the research as a whole: Three men and two women, aged 18 to 49 years, made up the cohort. To increase sequencing depth and limit assay-specific biases, TCR repertoire library preparation and sequencing were carried out by different laboratories using diverse techniques. Per donor, leukapheresis produced somewhere between about 0.94 and 10 billion PBMCs. To estimate repertoire size and how much clonotypes are shared between individuals, the study performed deep sequencing of blood TCR repertoires from roughly five healthy adults. For each donor, CD4 naive and CD4 memory were each run on three plates, CD8 naive on two plates, and CD8 memory on one plate.

What the work shows at the level of the full study, not this receptor alone: Clonotypes shared by all four sorted-subset donors showed higher generation probabilities than non-shared clonotypes. When a few donors were compared, the shared fraction of clonotypes was roughly 5% for naive CD4, less than 4% for naive CD8, 2.3% for memory CD4, and around 0.4% for memory CD8. Even with the large sequencing depth, rarefaction of the sorted-subset datasets indicated that sequencing was incomplete. Sampling was restricted to blood, and TCR repertoires in tissue are likely to differ from TCR repertoires in blood. Because the study included only a small number of donors, the genetic and exposure-history diversity represented was limited. Based on pairwise subsampling, the degree of clonotype sharing among donors was expected to be affected by sequencing depth. Larger estimated clonotype richness was generally found for naive subsets than for memory subsets.

Using the deep immunoSEQ assay, multiplex PCR amplified TCR CDR3 regions from genomic DNA. Genomic DNA extracted from each cell subset was distributed evenly over all wells of several immunoSEQ 96-well plates, and each plate served as one replicate. For sorted subsets, 150 to 250 ng genomic DNA, equal to 30,000 or so T cell genomes, was loaded into each replicate PCR. The purified libraries were quantified using a Qubit 3.0 fluorometer, sized with a Bioanalyzer 2100, and then quantified again using the KAPA Library Quantification kit. Every immunoSEQ 96-well plate was sequenced on a separate single-read 150-cycle Illumina NextSeq 550 flow cell. The study's own analysis went as follows. Because the immunoSEQ output included only junctional sequences and no quality scores, the filtering could not be the same as the filtering used for full-length reads. Sequences were annotated with PyIR, a Python wrapper for IgBLAST v1.9, using IMGT germline references to assign V/J genes and CDR3. Reads were filtered out if the reads had weak V/J assignments (E-value above 1e-6), no CDR3, stop codons, out-of-frame junctions, or ambiguous translated residues. A V3J clonotype was defined by an identical inferred V gene, J gene, and CDR3 amino acid sequence. Percentage overlap between repertoires was computed as shared unique clonotypes divided by the size of the smaller repertoire. Richness of each repertoire was evaluated using RTK rarefaction, the Chao1 estimator, and Recon v2.1 estimates of unobserved clonotypes. Generation probabilities were computed with OLGA for all TCRbeta clonotypes obtained by the gDNA method from several donors. The source is immuneACCESS, and TCRdb retained only in-frame sequences with V and J called. Part of the clones is not carried over; for the studies checked, unresolved V genes explain less than half of this, and the remainder is unexplained. V and J calls and clone size come straight from that table; D and trimming were deduced from the DNA. Within this sample are some 500,000 clones, with about 96% of them counted one time only. About 0.06% of the sample lies in the top ten.

Notes on this clone: The antigen it binds to is not known. Base quality data are lacking; no much larger clone is found one base away.

Healthy HIV-negative adults with no recently reported acute infections or vaccinations were included as donors. All donors were Caucasian adults living in Nashville, Tennessee, USA. CD4+ T cells were enriched by magnetic negative selection; naive cells were then positively selected on CD45RA, and the negative fraction formed the memory subset. Blood was obtained by leukapheresis, after which PBMCs were separated by Ficoll-Histopaque density gradient centrifugation and cryopreserved in liquid nitrogen vapor phase. Purity and quantity of every magnetically sorted T cell population were checked by analytical flow cytometry. Each sorted fraction had its genomic DNA isolated and then quantified by UV absorbance on a Nanodrop 2000c. The germline ends are 9 bases apart after V is trimmed by 0 bases and J by 6 bases. The CDR3, cysteine through phenylalanine, is 14 amino acids long. CDR3 DNA is the only sequence kept; it has 42 bases, read in frame from the first base. CDR1 MNHNY and CDR2 SVGAGI are derived from the germline V gene (reference sequence).

Material for sequencing was naive CD4+ T cells sorted from blood. The meaning of the sample's cell subset or site label: CD45RA+ positively selected. The clonotype was recovered from a woman in her twenties or thirties in good health. This chain joins TRBV6-6 to TRBJ1-5, with the D gene too uncertain to name. The DNA is as follows: TGTGCCAGCAGTTACTCGAAGTCGGGTCAGCCCCAGCATTTT. Translated, this gives CASSYSKSGQPQHF.